Here is one T cell receptor beta chain with its context. Its specificity is unknown. The listed genes are named as in mouse. Coverage ceases 1 residue before the CDR3 finishes, and the germline J gene fills in the end. The time point: mouse harvest day 7 after allogeneic transplant. Tail vein injection delivered 10^7 T-cell-depleted bone marrow cells and 10^6 splenic CD5+ T cells. The entry originates in a study of tissue T cells after allogeneic stem cell transplantation. Study-level findings and limits: Only a limited share of tissue TCRs appeared in blood or spleen.

Clones were sequenced by immunoSEQ multiplex PCR, and TCRdb holds only the in-frame ones, with some missing. The profile shows 6,000 to 7,000 clones, roughly 42% of them singletons. V lost 1 base, J lost 0 bases, and 2 bases stayed unmatched. The CDR3 totals 16 residues. CDR1 is SGHSN, CDR2 HYEKVE, per germline. The TCR originated in a female BALB/c mouse given C57BL/6 T cells with graft-versus-host disease after an allogeneic hematopoietic cell transplant. The chain is built from TRBV12-1 and TRBJ2-4; 11 nucleotides line up with TRBD2. The sample comprised skin. Incomplete CDR3 DNA: TGTGCCAGCTCTCTAAGGGACTGGGGGAGTCAAAACACCTTGTAC. Translated: CASSLRDWGSQNTLY. The CDR3 in its entirety is CASSLRDWGSQNTLYF. The variable domain in full, completed from reference TRBV12-1 and TRBJ2-4, reads DSGVVQSPRHIIKEKGGRSVLTCIPISGHSNVVWYQQTLGKELKFLIQHYEKVERDKGFLPSRFSVQQFDDYHSEMNMSALELEDSAMYFCASSLRDWGSQNTLYFGAGTRLSVL.